This T cell receptor (beta chain) was captured in a study of shared clonotypes between healthy human individuals. Measured with immunoSEQ multiplex PCR; TCRdb has only the in-frame clones, and not every one. The sample includes roughly 2 million clones, roughly 95% of them seen just once. Germline V lookup: CDR1 MNHEY, CDR2 SVGAGI. The CDR3 runs to 16 residues. V lost 0 bases and J lost 8, with 16 bases in between. All donors were Caucasian adults living in Nashville, Tennessee. The specimen was naive CD4+ T cells sorted from blood. Subset given: CD45RA+ positively selected. The chain carries TRBV6-5 and TRBJ1-4; tentatively, D is TRBD1 (6 bases). The origin of this receptor is a man between 18 and 29 years old in good health. CDR3 in amino acids: CASSYSEGVMREKLFF. CDR3 in DNA: TGTGCCAGCAGTTACTCTGAGGGGGTTATGAGAGAAAAACTGTTTTTT.